This T cell receptor beta chain was retrieved from a study of CD8 T cells in Susac syndrome. At the level of the study: Among the Susac syndrome patients sequenced, five or six had active disease and about eight were in remission.

Trimming at V came to 6 bases and at J to 7 bases, leaving 9 bases not matched to a gene. The length of the CDR3 is 14 residues. The germline V gene has CDR1 SGHTA and CDR2 FQGNSA. Sequencing of TCR beta drew on CD8+ and CD4+ T cells from blood. Reverse transcription of 0.5 to 1 ug RNA was performed with random hexamers. The immunoSEQ assay covered 54 Vbeta and 13 Jbeta segments for CDR3. Each CDR3 protein gets one entry after TCRdb re-called the immunoSEQ multiplex PCR reads with MiXCR. This sample carries about 90,000 distinct CDR3 sequences, around 96% of them seen once, and the ten largest clones take more than 0.55%.

The sequence derives from a human donor with Susac syndrome. Sequences were obtained from CD8+ T cells from PBMCs. The rearrangement links TRBV7-2 to TRBJ1-2; 9 nucleotides align to TRBD1. CDR3 nucleotides: TGTGCCAGCAGGACGACAGGGGGGCGAGGTGGCTACACCTTC. Its protein is CASRTTGGRGGYTF.